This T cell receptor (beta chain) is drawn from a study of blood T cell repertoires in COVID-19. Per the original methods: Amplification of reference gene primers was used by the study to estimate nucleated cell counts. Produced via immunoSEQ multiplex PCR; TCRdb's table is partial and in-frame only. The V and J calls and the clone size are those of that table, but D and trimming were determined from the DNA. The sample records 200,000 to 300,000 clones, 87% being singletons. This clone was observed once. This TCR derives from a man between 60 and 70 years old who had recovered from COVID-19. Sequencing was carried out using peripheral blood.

DNA for the CDR3: TGTGCCAGCAGCCTCAGACTAGCGGGGGGGACAGATACGCAGTATTTT. Its translation: CASSLRLAGGTDTQYF. This chain links TRBV4-2 with TRBJ2-3; 14 bases fit TRBD2. This CDR3 is built from 16 residues. V shed 4 bases and J 3 bases; nucleotides not matched to a gene: 3. Germline V gives CDR1 LGHNA, CDR2 YNFKEQ.